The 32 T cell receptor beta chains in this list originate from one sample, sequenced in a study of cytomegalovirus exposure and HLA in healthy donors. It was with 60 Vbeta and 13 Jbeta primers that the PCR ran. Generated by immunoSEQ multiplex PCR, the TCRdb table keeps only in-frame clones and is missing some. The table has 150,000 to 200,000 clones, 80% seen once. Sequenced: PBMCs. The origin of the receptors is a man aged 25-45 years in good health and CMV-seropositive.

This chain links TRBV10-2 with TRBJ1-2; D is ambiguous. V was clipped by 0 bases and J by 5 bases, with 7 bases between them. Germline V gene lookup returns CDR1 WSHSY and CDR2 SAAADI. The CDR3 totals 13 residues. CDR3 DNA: TGCGCCAGCAGTGAGTCGTCGCAGTATGGCTACACCTTC. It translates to CASSESSQYGYTF.

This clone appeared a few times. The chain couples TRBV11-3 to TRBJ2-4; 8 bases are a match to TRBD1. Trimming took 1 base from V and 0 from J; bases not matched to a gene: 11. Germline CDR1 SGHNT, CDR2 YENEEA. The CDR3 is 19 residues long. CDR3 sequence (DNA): TGTGCCAGCAGCTTAGTTGGTGGCCCAGGGGGCCTAGCCAAAAACATTCAGTACTTC. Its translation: CASSLVGGPGGLAKNIQYF. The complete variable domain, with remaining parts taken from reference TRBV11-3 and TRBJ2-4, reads EAGVVQSPRYKIIEKKQPVAFWCNPISGHNTLYWYLQNLGQGPELLIRYENEEAVDDSQLPKDRFSAERLKGVDSTLKIQPAELGDSAVYLCASSLVGGPGGLAKNIQYFGAGTRLSVL.

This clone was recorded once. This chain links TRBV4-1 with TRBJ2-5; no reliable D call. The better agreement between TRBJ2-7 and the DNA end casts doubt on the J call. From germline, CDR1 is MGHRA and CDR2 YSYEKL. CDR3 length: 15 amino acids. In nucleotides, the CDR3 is TGCGCCAGCAGCGCTCAGGAAATCGGAAGGTACGAGCAGTACTTC. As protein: CASSAQEIGRYEQYF.

The CDR3 sequence is CASSQDKGLSYGYTF. The CDR3 DNA follows: TGCGCCAGCAGCCAAGACAAGGGGTTGAGCTATGGCTACACCTTC. The chain couples TRBV4-3 to TRBJ1-2; D is possibly TRBD1 (5 bases). CDR1 and CDR2 from the germline V gene are LGHNA and YSLEER. The CDR3 sequence is 15 residues long. Trimming shortened V by 0 bases and J by 4 bases, and 12 bases separated the two germline ends.

The chain's CDR3 is CASSLEGRGYNEQFF. The CDR3 DNA is TGTGCCAGCAGCTTGGAGGGGAGGGGTTACAATGAGCAGTTCTTC. This chain joins TRBV7-9 and TRBJ2-1; TRBD2 matches 7 bases. V lost 3 bases to trimming and J lost 4 bases; unmatched junction nucleotides: 6. The V gene's germline CDR1 is SEHNR and CDR2 FQNEAQ (reference sequence). This CDR3 comprises 15 residues.

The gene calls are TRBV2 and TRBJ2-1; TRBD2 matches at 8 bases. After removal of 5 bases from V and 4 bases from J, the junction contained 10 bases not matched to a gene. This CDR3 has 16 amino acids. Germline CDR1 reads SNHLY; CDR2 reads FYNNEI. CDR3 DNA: TGTGCCAGCAGTCGGCATAGCGGGATTATGTACAATGAGCAGTTCTTC. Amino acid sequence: CASSRHSGIMYNEQFF.

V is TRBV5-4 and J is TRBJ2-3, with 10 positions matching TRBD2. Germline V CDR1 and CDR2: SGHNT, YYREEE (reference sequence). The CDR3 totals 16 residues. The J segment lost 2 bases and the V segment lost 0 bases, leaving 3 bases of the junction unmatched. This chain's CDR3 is CASSLERGGFTDTQYF. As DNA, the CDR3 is TGTGCCAGCAGCTTGGAGCGGGGGGGATTCACAGATACGCAGTATTTT. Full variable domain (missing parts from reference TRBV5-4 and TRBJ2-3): ETGVTQSPTHLIKTRGQQVTLRCSSQSGHNTVSWYQQALGQGPQFIFQYYREEENGRGNFPPRFSGLQFPNYSSELNVNALELDDSALYLCASSLERGGFTDTQYFGPGTRLTVL.

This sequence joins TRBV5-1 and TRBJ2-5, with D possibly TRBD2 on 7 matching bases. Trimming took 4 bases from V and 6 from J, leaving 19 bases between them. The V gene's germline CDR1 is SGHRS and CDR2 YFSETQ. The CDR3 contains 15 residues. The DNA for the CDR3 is TGCGCCAGCAGCGTAAAGGGGGGGGCCGAGCAGACCCAGTACTTC. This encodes CASSVKGGAEQTQYF.

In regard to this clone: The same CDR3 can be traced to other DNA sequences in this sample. The CDR3 here is CASSPKQGFISPLHF. In nucleotides, the CDR3 is TGTGCCAGCAGCCCGAAGCAGGGGTTTATTTCGCCCCTCCACTTT. This chain joins TRBV7-8 and TRBJ1-6; a possible D gene is TRBD1 (6 bases). Trimming left V 5 bases short and J 13 bases short, with 21 bases between. The CDR3 contains 15 residues. Germline lookup yields CDR1 SGHVS and CDR2 FQNEAQ.

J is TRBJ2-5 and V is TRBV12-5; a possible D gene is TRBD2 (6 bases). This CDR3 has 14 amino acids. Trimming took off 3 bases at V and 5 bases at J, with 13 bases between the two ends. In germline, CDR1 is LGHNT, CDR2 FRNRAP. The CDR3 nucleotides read TGTGCTAGTGGTTTCGGGGAGGCGGGGGAGACCCAGTACTTC. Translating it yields CASGFGEAGETQYF.

The CDR3 is CASSPSEVVAGVEQYF. CDR3 nucleotide sequence: TGTGCCAGCAGTCCTAGCGAGGTGGTAGCGGGAGTTGAGCAGTACTTC. The chain couples TRBV27 to TRBJ2-7; 9 bases line up with TRBD2. Germline V gene data show CDR1 as MNHEY and CDR2 as SMNVEV (reference sequence). There are 16 residues in the CDR3. The J segment lost 7 bases and the V segment lost 5 bases, leaving 15 bases of the junction unmatched.

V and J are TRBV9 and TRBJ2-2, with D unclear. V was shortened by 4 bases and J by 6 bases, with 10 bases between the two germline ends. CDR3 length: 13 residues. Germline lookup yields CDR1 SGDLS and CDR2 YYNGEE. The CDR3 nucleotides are TGTGCCAGCAGCCAATTTGCGGCCGGGGAGCTGTTTTTT. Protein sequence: CASSQFAAGELFF.

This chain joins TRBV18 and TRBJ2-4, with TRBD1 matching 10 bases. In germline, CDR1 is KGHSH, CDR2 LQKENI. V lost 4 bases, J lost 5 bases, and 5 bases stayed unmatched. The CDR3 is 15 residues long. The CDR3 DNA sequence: TGTGCCAGCTCACGGGACAGGGGCATTCAAAACATTCAGTACTTC. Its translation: CASSRDRGIQNIQYF.

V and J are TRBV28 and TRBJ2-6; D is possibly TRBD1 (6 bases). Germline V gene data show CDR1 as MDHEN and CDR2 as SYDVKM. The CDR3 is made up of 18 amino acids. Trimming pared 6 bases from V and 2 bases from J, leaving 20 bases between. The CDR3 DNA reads TGTGCCAGCAGCCGAAACAGGGTTGCCTTAACTGGGGCCAACGTCCTGACTTTC. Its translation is CASSRNRVALTGANVLTF.

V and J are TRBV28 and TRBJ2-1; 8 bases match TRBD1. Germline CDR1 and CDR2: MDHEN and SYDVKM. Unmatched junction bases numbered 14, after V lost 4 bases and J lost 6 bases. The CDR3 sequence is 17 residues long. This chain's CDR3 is CASSSSRGTGRRNEQFF. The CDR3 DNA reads TGTGCCAGCAGTTCATCCCGAGGGACAGGAAGGCGCAATGAGCAGTTCTTC. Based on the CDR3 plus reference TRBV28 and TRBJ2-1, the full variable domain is DVKVTQSSRYLVKRTGEKVFLECVQDMDHENMFWYRQDPGLGLRLIYFSYDVKMKEKGDIPEGYSVSREKKERFSLILESASTNQTSMYLCASSSSRGTGRRNEQFFGPGTRLTVL.

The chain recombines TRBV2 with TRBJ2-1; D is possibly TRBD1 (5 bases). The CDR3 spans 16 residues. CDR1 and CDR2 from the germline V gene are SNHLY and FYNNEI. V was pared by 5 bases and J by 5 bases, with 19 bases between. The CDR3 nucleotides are TGTGCCAGCAGTAACCGGGCCACCGCAGGGCACAATGAGCAGTTCTTC. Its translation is CASSNRATAGHNEQFF.

CDR3 in DNA: TGTGCCGGTACCCCCCGGGGGACAGGGGGCGGTGGCTACACCTTC. Translation: CAGTPRGTGGGGYTF. The chain couples TRBV25-1 to TRBJ1-2; 12 bases map to TRBD1. Trimming removed 11 bases from V and 7 bases from J; junction bases left unmatched: 14. Germline CDR1 reads MGHDK; CDR2 reads SYGVNS. The CDR3 loop spans 15 amino acids.

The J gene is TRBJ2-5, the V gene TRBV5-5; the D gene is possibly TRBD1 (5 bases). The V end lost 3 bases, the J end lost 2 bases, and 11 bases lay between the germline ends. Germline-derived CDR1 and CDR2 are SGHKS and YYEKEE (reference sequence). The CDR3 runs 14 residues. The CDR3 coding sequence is TGTGCCAGCAGCTCCCCTCAGGGTCAAGAGACCCAGTACTTC. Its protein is CASSSPQGQETQYF.

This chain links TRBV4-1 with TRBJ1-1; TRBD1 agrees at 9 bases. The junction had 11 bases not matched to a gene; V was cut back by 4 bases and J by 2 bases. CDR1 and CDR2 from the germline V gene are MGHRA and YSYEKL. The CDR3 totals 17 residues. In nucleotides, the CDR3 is TGCGCCAGCAGCCGTAGGGACAGGGAAGGTCGAAACACTGAAGCTTTCTTT. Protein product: CASSRRDREGRNTEAFF.

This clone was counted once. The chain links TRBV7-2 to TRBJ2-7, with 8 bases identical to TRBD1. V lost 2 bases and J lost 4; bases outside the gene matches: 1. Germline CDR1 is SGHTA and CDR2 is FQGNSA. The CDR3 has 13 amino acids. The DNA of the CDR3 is TGTGCCAGCAGCTTAACAGGGGGATACGAGCAGTACTTC. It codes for CASSLTGGYEQYF.

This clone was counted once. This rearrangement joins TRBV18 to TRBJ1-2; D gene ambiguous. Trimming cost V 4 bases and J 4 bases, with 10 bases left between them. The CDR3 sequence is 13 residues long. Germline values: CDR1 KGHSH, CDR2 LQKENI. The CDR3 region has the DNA TGTGCCAGCTCACGGGAGCGGGGCTATGGCTACACCTTC. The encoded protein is CASSRERGYGYTF.

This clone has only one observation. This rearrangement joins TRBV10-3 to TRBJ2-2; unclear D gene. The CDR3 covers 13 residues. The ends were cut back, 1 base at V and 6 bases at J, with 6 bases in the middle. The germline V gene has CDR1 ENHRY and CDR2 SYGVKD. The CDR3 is CAISEYSPGELFF. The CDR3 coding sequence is TGTGCCATCAGTGAGTACAGTCCCGGGGAGCTGTTTTTT.

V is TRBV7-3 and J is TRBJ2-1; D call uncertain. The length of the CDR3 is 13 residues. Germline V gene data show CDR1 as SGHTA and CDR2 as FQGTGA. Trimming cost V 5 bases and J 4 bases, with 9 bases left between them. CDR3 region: CASSPDSYNEQFF. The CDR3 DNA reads TGTGCCAGCAGCCCCGACTCTTACAATGAGCAGTTCTTC.

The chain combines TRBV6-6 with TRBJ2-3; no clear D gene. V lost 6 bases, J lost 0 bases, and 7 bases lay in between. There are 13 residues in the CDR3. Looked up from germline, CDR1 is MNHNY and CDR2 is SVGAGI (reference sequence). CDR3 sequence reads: CASRSLSTDTQYF. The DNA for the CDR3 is TGTGCCAGCAGGAGTCTTAGCACAGATACGCAGTATTTT.

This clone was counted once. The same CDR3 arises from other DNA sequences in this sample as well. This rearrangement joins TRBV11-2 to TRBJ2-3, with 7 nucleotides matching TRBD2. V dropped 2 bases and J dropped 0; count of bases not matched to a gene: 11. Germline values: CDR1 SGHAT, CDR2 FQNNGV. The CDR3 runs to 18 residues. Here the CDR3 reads CASSLLVLAGKSTDTQYF. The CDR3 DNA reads TGTGCCAGCAGCTTATTGGTGTTAGCGGGCAAAAGCACAGATACGCAGTATTTT.

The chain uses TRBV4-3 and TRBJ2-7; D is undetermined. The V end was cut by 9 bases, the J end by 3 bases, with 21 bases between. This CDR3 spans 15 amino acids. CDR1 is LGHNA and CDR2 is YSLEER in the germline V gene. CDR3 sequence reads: CASGLFRGVSYEQYF. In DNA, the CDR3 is TGCGCCAGTGGGTTGTTTCGAGGAGTTAGCTACGAGCAGTACTTC.

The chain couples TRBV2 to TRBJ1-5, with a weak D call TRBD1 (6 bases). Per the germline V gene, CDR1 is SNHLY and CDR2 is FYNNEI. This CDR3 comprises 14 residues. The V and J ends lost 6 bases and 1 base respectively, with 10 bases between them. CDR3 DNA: TGTGCCAGCAGCTCACAGGGAAGCAATCAGCCCCAGCATTTT. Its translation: CASSSQGSNQPQHF.

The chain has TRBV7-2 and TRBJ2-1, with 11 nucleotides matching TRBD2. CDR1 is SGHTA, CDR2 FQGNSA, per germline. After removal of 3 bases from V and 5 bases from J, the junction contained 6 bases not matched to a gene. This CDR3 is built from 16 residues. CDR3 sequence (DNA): TGTGCCAGCAGCTTCCGACTAGCGGGATCCCACAATGAGCAGTTCTTC. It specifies CASSFRLAGSHNEQFF.

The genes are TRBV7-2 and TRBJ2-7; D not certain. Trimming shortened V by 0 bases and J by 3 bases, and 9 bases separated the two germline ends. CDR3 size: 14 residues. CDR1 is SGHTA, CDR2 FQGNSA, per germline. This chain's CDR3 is CASSLAAIYYEQYF. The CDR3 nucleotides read TGTGCCAGCAGCTTAGCGGCAATATACTACGAGCAGTACTTC.

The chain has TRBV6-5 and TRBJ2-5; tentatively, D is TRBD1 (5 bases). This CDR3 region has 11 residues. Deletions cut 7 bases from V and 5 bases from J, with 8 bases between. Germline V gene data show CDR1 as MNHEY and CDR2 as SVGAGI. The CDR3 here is CASTRDETQYF. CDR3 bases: TGTGCCAGCACCAGGGATGAGACCCAGTACTTC.

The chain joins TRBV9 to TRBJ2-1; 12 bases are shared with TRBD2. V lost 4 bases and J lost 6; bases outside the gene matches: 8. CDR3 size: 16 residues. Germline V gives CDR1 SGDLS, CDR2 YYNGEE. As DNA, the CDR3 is TGTGCCAGCAGCCCCAGCTGGACTAGCGGGATCAATGAGCAGTTCTTC. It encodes CASSPSWTSGINEQFF. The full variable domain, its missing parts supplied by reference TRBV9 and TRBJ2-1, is DSGVTQTPKHLITATGQRVTLRCSPRSGDLSVYWYQQSLDQGLQFLIQYYNGEERAKGNILERFSAQQFPDLHSELNLSSLELGDSALYFCASSPSWTSGINEQFFGPGTRLTVL.

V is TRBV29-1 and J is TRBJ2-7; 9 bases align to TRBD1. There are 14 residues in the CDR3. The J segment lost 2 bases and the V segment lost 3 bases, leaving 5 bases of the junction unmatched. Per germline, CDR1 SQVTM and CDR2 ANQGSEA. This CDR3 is CSVDSGTGTYEQYF. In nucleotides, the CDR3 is TGCAGCGTTGATTCCGGGACAGGGACCTACGAGCAGTACTTC.